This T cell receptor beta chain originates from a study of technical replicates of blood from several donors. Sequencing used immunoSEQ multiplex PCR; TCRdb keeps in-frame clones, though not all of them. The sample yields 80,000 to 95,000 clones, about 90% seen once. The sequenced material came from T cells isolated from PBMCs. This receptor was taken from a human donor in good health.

The DNA for the CDR3 is TGTGCCAGCAGCTTGGAACCTAGGACACCATACGAGCAGTACTTC. It is translated as CASSLEPRTPYEQYF. The chain links TRBV5-4 to TRBJ2-7, with a possible D match to TRBD1 (5 bases). V lost 0 bases and J lost 4, with 14 bases in between. There are 15 residues in the CDR3. Per the germline V gene, CDR1 is SGHNT and CDR2 is YYREEE (reference sequence). The variable domain in full, with the rest retrieved from reference TRBV5-4 and TRBJ2-7, is ETGVTQSPTHLIKTRGQQVTLRCSSQSGHNTVSWYQQALGQGPQFIFQYYREEENGRGNFPPRFSGLQFPNYSSELNVNALELDDSALYLCASSLEPRTPYEQYFGPGTRLTVT.